These 22 T cell receptor beta chains came from one sample sequenced in a study of shared clonotypes between healthy human individuals. The table came from immunoSEQ multiplex PCR; TCRdb's copy has only in-frame clones and leaves some out. The repertoire consists of some 700,000 clones, with roughly 91% occurring once and the leading ten covering 34%. The sequencing input was memory CD8+ T cells from PBMCs. The subset denotes: CD45RO+ cells pooled with CCR7-negative TemRA cells. The source is a young man in good health. Some clones in this sample may be carry-over from other donors' samples.

This chain joins TRBV28 and TRBJ2-3, with 11 nucleotides matching TRBD2. The length of the CDR3 is 16 residues. Germline V gene data show CDR1 as MDHEN and CDR2 as SYDVKM. The V and J ends lost 6 bases and 2 bases, in that order; junction bases with no gene match: 7. This CDR3 is CASSPTSGTFTDTQYF. DNA of the CDR3: TGTGCCAGCAGCCCGACTAGCGGGACATTCACAGATACGCAGTATTTT.

The chain recombines TRBV4-1 with TRBJ1-2; D possibly corresponds to TRBD1 (6 bases). The V end lost 4 bases, the J end lost 4 bases, and 16 bases lay between the germline ends. In germline, CDR1 is MGHRA, CDR2 YSYEKL. The CDR3 runs 15 residues. CDR3 coding DNA: TGCGCCAGCAGCCTGTACAGGGAGGAGAGCTATGGCTACACCTTC. It is translated as CASSLYREESYGYTF.

The chain combines TRBV5-1 with TRBJ2-5, with 7 bases identical to TRBD1. The J segment lost 2 bases and the V segment lost 4 bases, leaving 11 bases of the junction unmatched. Germline-derived CDR1 and CDR2 are SGHRS and YFSETQ. This CDR3 has 16 residues. CDR3 bases: TGCGCCAGCAGCCCGAACGACAGGGTTCTTCAAGAGACCCAGTACTTC. Translated, it gives CASSPNDRVLQETQYF.

The chain carries TRBV7-9 and TRBJ2-5; D unresolved. The CDR3 is made up of 13 amino acids. CDR1 and CDR2 (germline): SEHNR, FQNEAQ (reference sequence). V was cut by 8 bases and J by 2 bases, with 12 bases left in between. The CDR3 here is CASQKDGQETQYF. CDR3 nucleotides: TGTGCCAGCCAAAAGGATGGTCAAGAGACCCAGTACTTC. Supplemented by reference TRBV7-9 and TRBJ2-5, the full variable domain reads DTGVSQNPRHKITKRGQNVTFRCDPISEHNRLYWYRQTLGQGPEFLTYFQNEAQLEKSRLLSDRFSAERPKGSFSTLEIQRTEQGDSAMYLCASQKDGQETQYFGPGTRLLVL.

For this clone: At the DNA level, this CDR3 is encoded by other sequences in the same sample as well. The rearrangement links TRBV27 to TRBJ1-2; D not certain. V was shortened by 3 bases and J by 4 bases, with 9 bases between the two germline ends. This CDR3 has 13 amino acids. Germline V CDR1 and CDR2: MNHEY, SMNVEV (reference sequence). The CDR3 reads CASSFGSTYGYTF. The CDR3 DNA reads TGTGCCAGCAGTTTCGGCAGCACCTATGGCTACACCTTC.

This clone has a handful of counts. V gene TRBV2 combines with J gene TRBJ1-5, with 9 nucleotides matching TRBD1. Germline V lookup: CDR1 SNHLY, CDR2 FYNNEI. Trimming took 7 bases from V and 7 from J; bases not matched to a gene: 11. This CDR3 contains 15 residues. In DNA, the CDR3 is TGTGCCAGCACCGACCGGGACAGGGATGGCCAGCCCCAGCATTTT. It is translated as CASTDRDRDGQPQHF.

The chain links TRBV28 to TRBJ2-7; a weak D match, TRBD2 (6 bases). Germline assignment: CDR1 MDHEN and CDR2 SYDVKM. V lost 8 bases and J 3 bases, leaving 14 bases between the germline ends. The CDR3 covers 13 residues. The CDR3 DNA reads TGTGCCAGCGCTCTAGCGAGAAACTACGAGCAGTACTTC. Protein: CASALARNYEQYF.

With respect to this clone: Other nucleotide sequences from this sample produce the same CDR3. The genes are TRBV27 and TRBJ2-7; tentatively, D is TRBD2 (5 bases). V dropped 3 bases and J dropped 3 bases, with 12 bases sitting between them. The germline V gene has CDR1 MNHEY and CDR2 SMNVEV (reference sequence). CDR3 length equals 14 residues. The CDR3 DNA reads as TGTGCCAGCAGTTTGGGCGCGGGCGGCTACGAGCAGTACTTC. This encodes CASSLGAGGYEQYF.

The V gene is TRBV6-1, the J gene TRBJ1-1, with D hard to call. The V end was cut by 4 bases, the J end by 3 bases, with 12 bases between. Germline assignment: CDR1 MNHNS and CDR2 SASEGT. CDR3 size: 14 residues. This CDR3 reads CASSVKRSHTEAFF. Written as DNA, the CDR3 is TGTGCCAGCAGTGTCAAAAGGAGTCACACTGAAGCTTTCTTT.

This clone has a single count. The V and J genes are TRBV7-9 and TRBJ2-7; 8 bases agree with TRBD1. This CDR3 has 14 residues. Unmatched junction bases numbered 5, after V lost 5 bases and J lost 2 bases. Per the germline V gene, CDR1 is SEHNR and CDR2 is FQNEAQ (reference sequence). This CDR3 reads CASSRPDRAYEQYF. CDR3 coding DNA: TGTGCCAGCAGCCGACCGGACAGGGCCTACGAGCAGTACTTC.

V and J are TRBV27 and TRBJ2-7, with D perhaps matching TRBD1 (6 bases). The length of the CDR3 is 16 residues. The ends were cut back, 0 bases at V and 0 bases at J, with 12 bases in the middle. Germline V gene lookup returns CDR1 MNHEY and CDR2 SMNVEV (reference sequence). This chain's CDR3 is CASSLSGAGSSYEQYF. The CDR3 nucleotides read TGTGCCAGCAGTTTATCGGGGGCAGGGAGCTCCTACGAGCAGTACTTC.

V usage is TRBV27 and J usage is TRBJ2-7; the match to TRBD1 covers 8 bases. J gave up 2 bases and V 5 bases, and 11 bases lay outside the gene matches. The CDR3 consists of 16 residues. Germline lookup yields CDR1 MNHEY and CDR2 SMNVEV (reference sequence). The CDR3 here is CASSPINDRGPYEQYF. CDR3 sequence (DNA): TGTGCCAGCAGTCCAATCAACGACAGGGGCCCCTACGAGCAGTACTTC.

The chain joins TRBV7-2 to TRBJ1-2; 10 nucleotides line up with TRBD1. This CDR3 region has 15 residues. Losses at the gene ends were 4 bases for V and 11 bases for J; bases not matched to a gene: 13. Germline assignment: CDR1 SGHTA and CDR2 FQGNSA. The CDR3 here is CASSSLPGTGVSYTF. The CDR3 bases are TGTGCCAGCAGCTCCCTACCCGGGACAGGGGTATCTTACACCTTC.

This rearrangement joins TRBV6-1 to TRBJ2-3; 7 positions match TRBD1. Germline lookup yields CDR1 MNHNS and CDR2 SASEGT. Trimming at V came to 6 bases and at J to 4 bases, leaving 7 bases not matched to a gene. The CDR3 extends over 14 amino acids. The CDR3 sequence: CASSDRVRADTQYF. CDR3 sequence (DNA): TGTGCCAGCAGCGACAGGGTGAGAGCAGATACGCAGTATTTT.

This sequence joins TRBV27 and TRBJ1-1, with D possibly being TRBD1 (6 bases). Trimming cost V 6 bases and J 5 bases, with 10 bases left between them. Germline V CDR1 and CDR2: MNHEY, SMNVEV (reference sequence). The CDR3 is made up of 12 amino acids. CDR3: CASRSTGTEAFF. As DNA, the CDR3 is TGTGCCAGCAGGTCAACAGGGACTGAAGCTTTCTTT.

The J gene is TRBJ1-1, the V gene TRBV6-5, with D tentatively TRBD1 (5 bases). CDR1 MNHEY and CDR2 SVGAGI come from the germline V gene. The V gene lost 0 bases and the J gene lost 3 bases, with 14 bases spanning the gap. This CDR3 has 16 residues. CDR3 in amino acids: CASSYSRGNTDTEAFF. The DNA for the CDR3 is TGTGCCAGCAGTTACTCGCGGGGGAATACGGACACTGAAGCTTTCTTT.

The chain couples TRBV25-1 to TRBJ2-7; TRBD1 aligns across 11 bases. The germline V gene encodes CDR1 MGHDK and CDR2 SYGVNS. Trimming removed 5 bases from V and 2 bases from J; junction bases left unmatched: 5. The CDR3 runs to 15 residues. DNA for the CDR3: TGTGCCAGCAGTAGTCCGGGACAGGGGGCCTACGAGCAGTACTTC. Amino acid sequence: CASSSPGQGAYEQYF.

This clone was observed a handful of times. This rearrangement joins TRBV11-2 to TRBJ2-5, with D maybe TRBD2 (6 bases). Trimming took 2 bases from V and 2 from J, leaving 18 bases between them. Germline V gives CDR1 SGHAT, CDR2 FQNNGV. The CDR3 extends over 17 amino acids. Written as DNA, the CDR3 is TGTGCCAGCAGCTTATTCGGGAGCCAGAAGATGCAAGAGACCCAGTACTTC. Its translation: CASSLFGSQKMQETQYF. Full variable domain (remainder filled in from reference TRBV11-2 and TRBJ2-5): EAGVAQSPRYKIIEKRQSVAFWCNPISGHATLYWYQQILGQGPKLLIQFQNNGVVDDSQLPKDRFSAERLKGVDSTLKIQPAKLEDSAVYLCASSLFGSQKMQETQYFGPGTRLLVL.

The V gene is TRBV11-1, the J gene TRBJ2-2, with TRBD2 matching 7 bases. Germline CDR1 is SGHAT and CDR2 is FQDESV (reference sequence). There are 16 residues in the CDR3. Trimming removed 1 base from V and 4 bases from J; junction bases left unmatched: 6. The chain's CDR3 is CASSLGLAESTGELFF. In DNA form, the CDR3 reads TGTGCCAGCAGCTTAGGACTAGCAGAAAGCACCGGGGAGCTGTTTTTT.

This clone was counted once. The chain has TRBV9 and TRBJ1-5; D gene uncertain. The V gene lost 0 bases and the J gene lost 5 bases, with 9 bases spanning the gap. From germline, CDR1 is SGDLS and CDR2 YYNGEE. The CDR3 is 14 amino acids. The DNA of the CDR3 is TGTGCCAGCAGCGTAGGCCAGTATCATCAGCCCCAGCATTTT. Translated: CASSVGQYHQPQHF.

The V gene is TRBV6-5, the J gene TRBJ1-4; tentatively, D is TRBD1 (5 bases). The CDR3 consists of 15 residues. Between the trimmed V and J ends, which lost 6 bases and 8 bases, there was a span of 19 bases. Germline CDR1 MNHEY, CDR2 SVGAGI. The CDR3 protein is CASSVSGGVGEKLFF. The CDR3 DNA is TGTGCCAGCAGCGTATCGGGAGGGGTGGGCGAAAAACTGTTTTTT.

J is TRBJ1-5 and V is TRBV15, with unresolved D. The CDR3 is made up of 16 amino acids. Trimming shortened V by 3 bases and J by 0 bases, and 12 bases separated the two germline ends. The germline gives CDR1 LNHNV, CDR2 YYDKDF (reference sequence). The CDR3 spells CATSRGPAYSNQPQHF. The CDR3, as DNA: TGTGCCACCAGCAGGGGTCCGGCTTATAGCAATCAGCCCCAGCATTTT. The full variable domain, in which reference TRBV15 and TRBJ1-5 provide the parts outside the CDR3, is DAMVIQNPRYQVTQFGKPVTLSCSQTLNHNVMYWYQQKSSQAPKLLFHYYDKDFNNEADTPDNFQSRRPNTSFCFLDIRSPGLGDTAMYLCATSRGPAYSNQPQHFGDGTRLSIL.